Included here is one TCR beta chain sequence, with context. TCRdb's copy holds only in-frame clones and misses some; the assay was immunoSEQ multiplex PCR. The repertoire holds over 70,000 clones, roughly 86% seen once, with under 6.5% in the top ten. The data belong to a study of T cell responses to AZD1222 COVID-19 vaccine. Losses at the gene ends were 3 bases for V and 5 bases for J; bases not matched to a gene: 6. The V gene's germline CDR1 is KGHDR and CDR2 SFDVKD. CDR3 size: 15 residues. This specimen consisted of peripheral blood, obtained on day 0 of AZD1222 vaccination. The TCR comes from an adult in good health. The V and J genes are TRBV24-1 and TRBJ2-3; 8 bases are a match to TRBD1. The CDR3 reads CATSDDQGAQDTQYF. In DNA form, the CDR3 reads TGTGCCACCAGTGATGACCAGGGGGCTCAAGATACGCAGTATTTT.